This T cell receptor (beta chain) was captured in a study of CD8+CD57+ T cells in acquired aplastic anemia. Genomic DNA provided the template from which TCR beta VDJ and CDR3 profiles were obtained. TCRdb re-called the reads with MiXCR, one entry per CDR3 protein. Of more than 150,000 distinct CDR3 sequences listed, 48% are singletons. The sequenced patients had an expansion of CD8+CD57+ cells seen by flow cytometry. The V and J ends lost 7 bases and 9 bases respectively, with 13 bases between them. Germline assignment: CDR1 SEHNR and CDR2 FQNEAQ (reference sequence). CDR3 length: 12 amino acids. The gene calls are TRBV7-9 and TRBJ1-5; D not resolved. This TCR was recovered from a human donor with aplastic anemia. The material sequenced was sorted CD4+, CD8+, or CD8+CD57+ T cells (not recorded which) from PBMCs. The chain's CDR3 is CASTTGVLPQHF. The DNA for the CDR3 is TGTGCCAGCACCACGGGAGTCCTGCCCCAGCATTTT.